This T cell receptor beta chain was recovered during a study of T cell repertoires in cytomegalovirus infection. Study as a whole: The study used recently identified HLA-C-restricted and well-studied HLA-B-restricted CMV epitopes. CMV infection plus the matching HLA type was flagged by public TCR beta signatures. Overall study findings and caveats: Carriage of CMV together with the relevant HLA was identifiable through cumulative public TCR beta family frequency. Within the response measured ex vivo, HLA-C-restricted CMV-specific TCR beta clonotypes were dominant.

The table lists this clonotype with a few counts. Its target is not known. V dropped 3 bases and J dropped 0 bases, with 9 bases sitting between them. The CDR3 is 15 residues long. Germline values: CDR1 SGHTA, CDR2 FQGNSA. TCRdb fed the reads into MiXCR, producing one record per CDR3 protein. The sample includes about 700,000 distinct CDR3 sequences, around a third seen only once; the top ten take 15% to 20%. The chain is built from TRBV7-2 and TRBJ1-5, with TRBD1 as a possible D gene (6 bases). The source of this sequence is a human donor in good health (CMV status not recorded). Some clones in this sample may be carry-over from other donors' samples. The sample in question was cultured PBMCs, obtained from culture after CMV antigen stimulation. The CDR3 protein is CASSFSRGSNQPQHF. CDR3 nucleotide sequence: TGTGCCAGCAGCTTCAGCAGGGGTAGCAATCAGCCCCAGCATTTT.